This TCR beta chain originates from a study of vaccination and CD4 T cells after COVID-19. Study overall: After nasal swab PCR-confirmed SARS-CoV-2, under 10 convalescents had mild disease and one severe. Everyone enrolled got two doses of BNT162b2 or mRNA-1273 vaccine. Collection of post-COVID samples occurred a median approximately 100 days after diagnosis, spanning a range of 35 to 161.

Treatment noted: roughly 10-day PBMC culture with coronavirus spike peptide pools or control peptides (ViraFEST assay). Before TCRs were sequenced, ViraFEST expanded antigen-specific T cells with peptide pools. Details on this clonotype: What it binds is unknown.

The V gene's germline CDR1 is SGHRS and CDR2 YFSETQ. J was trimmed by 4 bases and V by 4 bases; bases with no gene match: 2. This CDR3 is 13 amino acids long. Cultured CD4+ T cells had their DNA profiled by the Oncomine TCR Beta short-read assay. TCRdb recomputed calls from the PCR reads with MiXCR, one row per CDR3 protein. The sample includes fewer than 11,000 distinct CDR3 sequences, 42% seen only once; the top ten take roughly 30%. The source material was CD4+ T cells from blood, cultured in vitro. This receptor was taken from a human donor who had recovered from COVID-19. This rearrangement joins TRBV5-1 to TRBJ1-2, with 9 bases aligning to TRBD1. The CDR3 loop reads CASSPDRGYGYTF. Here the CDR3 DNA reads TGCGCCAGCAGCCCGGACAGGGGCTATGGCTACACCTTC.